A selection of T cell receptor beta chains follows, all from one sample in a study of cytomegalovirus exposure and HLA in healthy donors. This table comes from immunoSEQ multiplex PCR, and its TCRdb copy is limited to in-frame clones, with some not included. The repertoire includes about 180,000 clones, roughly 79% of them detected once, and roughly 4.9% sits in the top ten. The sample comprised PBMCs. The receptors stem from a woman aged 18-30 years in good health and CMV-seropositive. CDR3s include the opening cysteine and the closing phenylalanine or tryptophan. The D gene is left open where the match is weak. Rows give clone size only sometimes, using once, few, many, or a class for an expanded clone.

TRBV19	-	-	TRBJ2-5	13	TGTGCCAGTAGGGGAGACGGACAAGAGACCCAGTACTTC	CASRGDGQETQYF
TRBV7-2	TRBD2	-	TRBJ2-2	15	TGTGCCAGCAGCCAATTTACTAGCGGACAAATCCAGGTGTTTTTT	CASSQFTSGQIQVFF
TRBV28	-	-	TRBJ1-1	12	TGTGCCAGCAGCCTTGTGAGGACTGAAGCTTTCTTT	CASSLVRTEAFF
TRBV18	-	-	TRBJ2-7	20	TGTGCCAGCTCACCTCGGGGGGATTTGATTGGGGGGCGTGGAACCTACGAGCAGTACTTC	CASSPRGDLIGGRGTYEQYF
TRBV9	-	-	TRBJ1-3	14	TGTGCCAGCTCTAACGGGGACTCTGGAAACACCATATATTTT	CASSNGDSGNTIYF
TRBV21-1	-	few	TRBJ1-6	20	TGTGCCAGCAGCAAAAGGAAGGGACAGGGGGAATTCACCTATAATTCACCCCTCCACTTT	CASSKRKGQGEFTYNSPLHF
TRBV27	TRBD1	-	TRBJ1-1	15	TGTGCCAGCAGCCCGCCCGGGACAGTGAACACTGAAGCTTTCTTT	CASSPPGTVNTEAFF
TRBV5-1	-	-	TRBJ2-7	14	TGCGCCAGCAGCTTGGCCTCCATTTCCCGGGAGCAGTACTTC	CASSLASISREQYF
TRBV10-3	-	-	TRBJ1-4	17	TGTGCCATCAGTGAGTCGAGGGTTACAACCCCGCCGGACGAACTGTTTTTT	CAISESRVTTPPDELFF
TRBV10-3	TRBD1	-	TRBJ1-1	14	TGTGCCATCGGACAGACAGGGCCCCCCACTGAAGCTTTCTTT	CAIGQTGPPTEAFF
TRBV6-6	-	-	TRBJ2-2	13	TGTGCCAGCACAGGGACTGGGCCCGGGGAGCTGTTTTTT	CASTGTGPGELFF
TRBV5-6	TRBD1	once	TRBJ2-7	15	TGTGCCAGCACCTCGAGGGACAGGGATGACCTCGAGCAGTACTTC	CASTSRDRDDLEQYF
TRBV19	-	-	TRBJ2-2	12	TGTGCCAGTAGGGAGGCCGCCGGGGAGCTGTTTTTT	CASREAAGELFF
TRBV19	TRBD1	few	TRBJ2-7	13	TGTGCCAGTAGGATGGGACAGGACTACGAGCAGTACTTC	CASRMGQDYEQYF
TRBV18	-	-	TRBJ1-3	15	TGTGCCAGCTCACCGGAGGGTCTCCCAGGAAACACCATATATTTT	CASSPEGLPGNTIYF
TRBV9	-	-	TRBJ2-2	16	TGTGCCAGCAGTGAAAGGGGCAGGGCACACACCGGGGAGCTGTTTTTT	CASSERGRAHTGELFF
TRBV6-5	-	-	TRBJ2-7	13	TGTGCCAGCAGTCCCATCGGGGCCTACGAGCAGTACTTC	CASSPIGAYEQYF
TRBV6-5	TRBD2	few	TRBJ2-3	15	TGTGCCAGCAGCCGGGCTAGCGGGGCCCTTGATACGCAGTATTTT	CASSRASGALDTQYF
TRBV5-4	TRBD2	-	TRBJ2-2	15	TGTGCCAGCAGCTTGGCTAGCGGGGGTTCCGGGGAGCTGTTTTTT	CASSLASGGSGELFF
TRBV27	-	-	TRBJ1-6	17	TGTGCCAGCAGTTTCCGGGCTTCCAGGACAGATTTTTCACCCCTCCACTTT	CASSFRASRTDFSPLHF
TRBV7-9	-	few	TRBJ2-7	15	TGTGCCAGCAGTTCCGGAGACAGCCCTTTCTACGAGCAGTACTTC	CASSSGDSPFYEQYF
TRBV10-3	-	-	TRBJ2-7	13	TGTGCCGCCTCGGGGGATAGCTCCTACGAGCAGTACTTC	CAASGDSSYEQYF
TRBV7-9	-	few	TRBJ2-1	15	TGTGCCAGCAGCCTGGTGGGGGGGCACTACAATGAGCAGTTCTTC	CASSLVGGHYNEQFF
TRBV5-6	TRBD1	few	TRBJ1-2	16	TGTGCCAGCAGCGGTACAGGGGGTTCCCGAAACTATGGCTACACCTTC	CASSGTGGSRNYGYTF
TRBV19	TRBD1	once	TRBJ2-7	14	TGTGCCAGTAGACCCGGGACAGTAATCGGGGAGCAGTACTTC	CASRPGTVIGEQYF
TRBV29-1	-	-	TRBJ2-1	14	TGCAGCGTTGAGTTACTAGGGAGGATTGGTGAGCAGTTCTTC	CSVELLGRIGEQFF
TRBV7-6	-	-	TRBJ1-3	13	TGTGCCAGCAGCCCCCTACAGGGAAACACCATATATTTT	CASSPLQGNTIYF
TRBV30	-	-	TRBJ2-5	14	TGTGCCTGGAGTGTAGGAAGGGGATCGGAGACCCAGTACTTC	CAWSVGRGSETQYF
TRBV15	TRBD2	-	TRBJ2-5	20	TGTGCCACCAGCGAGCCCTTAGCCCGCGGGGGATTGATTTACCAAGAGACCCAGTACTTC	CATSEPLARGGLIYQETQYF